Listed here are 29 T cell receptor beta chains from one sample, sequenced in a study of blood T cell repertoires in COVID-19. The method was immunoSEQ multiplex PCR; TCRdb's version includes in-frame clones alone and lacks a portion of them. The data hold just over 300,000 clones, with around 86% observed a single time. The sample taken for sequencing was PBMCs or T cells enriched from blood (not recorded which). These receptors all come from a young man who had recovered from COVID-19.

This clone appeared a few times. The CDR3 spells CASSQGVGLAGGTDTQYF. CDR3 DNA sequence: TGCGCCAGCAGCCAAGGAGTCGGCTTGGCGGGGGGGACAGATACGCAGTATTTT. J is TRBJ2-3 and V is TRBV4-1; 9 bases fit TRBD2. The CDR3 length is 18 residues. Looked up from germline, CDR1 is MGHRA and CDR2 is YSYEKL. The V gene end was trimmed by 1 base and the J gene end by 3 bases; junction bases not matched to a gene: 11.

The rearrangement uses TRBV19 and TRBJ2-3, with a weak D call TRBD2 (7 bases). CDR3 length: 16 amino acids. Per germline, CDR1 LNHDA and CDR2 SQIVND (reference sequence). Trimming pared 6 bases from V and 9 bases from J, leaving 25 bases between. CDR3 nucleotides: TGTGCCAGTAGCAGGGCGGGGGCGGCCCGGACCGGGACGCAGTATTTT. Translating gives CASSRAGAARTGTQYF.

This clone was seen a few times. This rearrangement joins TRBV28 to TRBJ1-3, with D tentatively TRBD1 (6 bases). V shed 3 bases and J shed 4 bases, with 10 bases lying between them. Germline loops: CDR1 MDHEN, CDR2 SYDVKM. The CDR3 extends over 14 amino acids. Written as DNA, the CDR3 is TGTGCCAGCAGTTTCGACAGGTGGGGAAACACCATATATTTT. Protein: CASSFDRWGNTIYF.

This clone was recorded only once. CDR3 residues: CASSPIPGASGTTDTQYF. The CDR3 DNA reads as TGCGCCAGCAGCCCCATCCCAGGGGCTAGCGGGACCACAGATACGCAGTATTTT. V is TRBV4-1 and J is TRBJ2-3, with 9 bases identical to TRBD2. The CDR3 is made up of 18 amino acids. V was pared by 4 bases and J by 2 bases, with 13 bases of the junction left unmatched. The germline CDR1 and CDR2 sequences are MGHRA and YSYEKL.

The rearrangement links TRBV28 to TRBJ2-7; 10 bases agree with TRBD1. Germline trimming cut 4 bases from V and 2 bases from J; bases unmatched to any gene: 5. Per germline, CDR1 MDHEN and CDR2 SYDVKM. There are 15 residues in the CDR3. This chain's CDR3 is CASSSTGGRPYEQYF. The CDR3 DNA follows: TGTGCCAGCAGTTCGACAGGGGGCCGACCCTACGAGCAGTACTTC.

This clone appeared a few times. Other DNA sequences in this specimen translate into the identical CDR3. The gene calls are TRBV7-9 and TRBJ2-7; 7 bases map to TRBD1. J gave up 2 bases and V 10 bases, and 8 bases lay outside the gene matches. Germline V gene lookup returns CDR1 SEHNR and CDR2 FQNEAQ (reference sequence). The CDR3 sequence is 13 residues long. Written as DNA, the CDR3 is TGTGCCACCACCGGGACAGCAACCTACGAGCAGTACTTC. As protein: CATTGTATYEQYF.

The rearrangement links TRBV4-1 to TRBJ1-2; no definite D call. Germline V gives CDR1 MGHRA, CDR2 YSYEKL. The CDR3 has 12 amino acids. V lost 8 bases to trimming and J lost 7 bases, with 14 bases between them. In DNA, the CDR3 is TGCGCCAGCTCTGGCGGCCCTATTGGCTACACCTTC. Its translation is CASSGGPIGYTF.

This clone was seen once. The rearrangement links TRBV5-1 to TRBJ2-7; 7 bases are shared with TRBD1. CDR1 SGHRS and CDR2 YFSETQ come from the germline V gene. V shed 4 bases and J 3 bases; nucleotides not matched to a gene: 7. The CDR3 length is 14 residues. For the CDR3, the DNA is TGCGCCAGCAGCCCCAAAACAGGGGACTACGAGCAGTACTTC. Its translation is CASSPKTGDYEQYF.

The V call is TRBV13, the J call TRBJ2-2; TRBD1 matches 8 bases. The V segment lost 4 bases and the J segment 5 bases; nucleotides outside the gene matches: 9. The CDR3 has 16 amino acids. Germline V CDR1 and CDR2: PRHDT, FYEKMQ (reference sequence). CDR3 amino acids: CASSWRTGLITGELFF. The CDR3 DNA reads TGTGCCAGCAGCTGGCGGACAGGGTTGATTACCGGGGAGCTGTTTTTT.

The V call is TRBV3-1 (or the pseudogene TRBV3-2), the J call TRBJ2-4, with D hard to call. The CDR3 has 16 residues. Trimming took 0 bases from V and 1 from J, leaving 10 bases between them. The germline V gene encodes CDR1 LGHDT and CDR2 YNNKEL (reference sequence). DNA for the CDR3: TGTGCCAGCAGCCAAGACCCCGTCGAGGCCAAAAACATTCAGTACTTC. It yields the protein CASSQDPVEAKNIQYF.

This clone was found once. The CDR3 DNA reads as TGCGCCAGCAGCTCGGACAGGGGAGTGACCGGGGAGCTGTTTTTT. Its translation: CASSSDRGVTGELFF. The V gene is TRBV5-1, the J gene TRBJ2-2; 9 positions agree with TRBD1. Unmatched junction bases numbered 5, after V lost 3 bases and J lost 5 bases. This CDR3 is built from 15 residues. The V gene's germline CDR1 is SGHRS and CDR2 YFSETQ.

This rearrangement joins TRBV5-5 to TRBJ1-4; a possible D gene is TRBD1 (5 bases). Germline V gene data show CDR1 as SGHKS and CDR2 as YYEKEE (reference sequence). This CDR3 comprises 14 residues. V was trimmed by 2 bases and J by 4 bases, leaving 9 bases between them. The CDR3 DNA sequence: TGTGCCAGCAGCTTCTCGGGGGGTAATGAAAAACTGTTTTTT. Its translation is CASSFSGGNEKLFF.

The genes are TRBV27 and TRBJ2-7; TRBD2 matches at 12 bases. V lost 6 bases to trimming and J lost 7 bases; unmatched junction nucleotides: 10. CDR1 and CDR2 from the germline V gene are MNHEY and SMNVEV (reference sequence). This CDR3 is 15 amino acids long. The CDR3 nucleotides are TGTGCCAGCAGCTCCCTAGCGGGAGGGCCGGGGGAGCAGTACTTC. Encoded protein: CASSSLAGGPGEQYF.

V gene TRBV11-1 combines with J gene TRBJ2-7, with 7 nucleotides matching TRBD1. J gave up 3 bases and V 1 base, and 3 bases lay outside the gene matches. CDR3 length: 14 amino acids. Per the germline V gene, CDR1 is SGHAT and CDR2 is FQDESV (reference sequence). In DNA, the CDR3 is TGTGCCAGCAGCTTAGACGGGACAGTCTACGAGCAGTACTTC. Its protein product is CASSLDGTVYEQYF.

The chain couples TRBV5-1 to TRBJ2-1, with 10 bases matching TRBD1. The CDR3 is 14 residues long. Germline V lookup: CDR1 SGHRS, CDR2 YFSETQ. Unmatched junction bases numbered 4, after V lost 7 bases and J lost 3 bases. The CDR3, as DNA: TGCGCCAGCGGCAGGGACAGGGGCTACAATGAGCAGTTCTTC. It yields the protein CASGRDRGYNEQFF.

This sequence joins TRBV7-2 and TRBJ1-3; TRBD1 might be the D (5 bases). CDR1 is SGHTA and CDR2 is FQGNSA in the germline V gene. V was shortened by 4 bases and J by 0 bases, with 7 bases between the two germline ends. CDR3 length: 14 residues. Written as DNA, the CDR3 is TGTGCCAGCAGCTCAGGGCCCTCTGGAAACACCATATATTTT. Protein product: CASSSGPSGNTIYF.

This rearrangement joins TRBV19 to TRBJ2-2, with unresolved D. CDR3 length equals 15 residues. Germline V gene data show CDR1 as LNHDA and CDR2 as SQIVND (reference sequence). Trimming removed 6 bases at V and 0 bases at J, with 11 bases between. CDR3: CASSTITSNTGELFF. The DNA of the CDR3 is TGTGCCAGTAGCACAATAACGTCGAACACCGGGGAGCTGTTTTTT.

The rearrangement uses TRBV2 and TRBJ2-1; TRBD2 aligns across 8 bases. Per the germline V gene, CDR1 is SNHLY and CDR2 is FYNNEI. V was clipped by 4 bases and J by 8 bases; unmatched bases: 16. This CDR3 has 17 amino acids. CDR3 sequence (DNA): TGTGCCAGCAGTGGCCCCTACGGGGGGGGGCTAATCGATGAGCAGTTCTTC. Its translation: CASSGPYGGGLIDEQFF.

J is TRBJ1-5 and V is TRBV27; 7 nucleotides match TRBD1. The CDR3 totals 16 residues. Germline V gene data show CDR1 as MNHEY and CDR2 as SMNVEV (reference sequence). V was clipped by 5 bases and J by 3 bases; unmatched bases: 10. The DNA for the CDR3 is TGTGCCAGCAGTGGTACCTCGGGACAGTTCAATCAGCCCCAGCATTTT. It is translated as CASSGTSGQFNQPQHF.

V is TRBV3-1 (or the pseudogene TRBV3-2) and J is TRBJ2-3; D gene uncertain. The CDR3 runs 14 residues. Trimming took off 0 bases at V and 5 bases at J, with 9 bases between the two ends. The germline V gene encodes CDR1 LGHDT and CDR2 YNNKEL (reference sequence). CDR3 DNA sequence: TGTGCCAGCAGCCAAGATCATGAGGAAGATACGCAGTATTTT. It codes for CASSQDHEEDTQYF.

The chain carries TRBV2 and TRBJ2-5; 8 bases line up with TRBD1. The CDR3 extends over 14 amino acids. Germline CDR1 and CDR2: SNHLY and FYNNEI. J lost 4 bases, V lost 3 bases, and 4 bases had no gene match. In DNA form, the CDR3 reads TGTGCCAGCAGTGAGCAGGGGGCACGAGAGACCCAGTACTTC. This gives the protein CASSEQGARETQYF.

J is TRBJ1-5 and V is TRBV28; tentatively, D is TRBD1 (5 bases). The germline gives CDR1 MDHEN, CDR2 SYDVKM. Trimming took 2 bases from V and 5 from J, leaving 10 bases between them. CDR3 length equals 14 residues. The CDR3 nucleotides are TGTGCCAGCAGTTTAGTACAGGCGTATCAGCCCCAGCATTTT. It translates to CASSLVQAYQPQHF.

The chain links TRBV12-5 to TRBJ1-5; D not certain. V dropped 6 bases and J dropped 7 bases, with 10 bases sitting between them. This CDR3 is built from 12 residues. CDR1 and CDR2 (germline): LGHNT, FRNRAP. The CDR3 coding sequence is TGTGCTAGTGGCCCGCTTCGGCAGCCCCAGCATTTT. As protein: CASGPLRQPQHF.

The V and J genes are TRBV5-6 and TRBJ2-3, with TRBD2 matching over 10 bases. Trimming at V came to 0 bases and at J to 5 bases, leaving 9 bases not matched to a gene. The V gene's germline CDR1 is SGHDT and CDR2 YYEEEE. The CDR3 is 17 amino acids. CDR3: CASSLGSGGTYGDTQYF. CDR3 in DNA: TGTGCCAGCAGCTTGGGTAGCGGGGGGACCTATGGAGATACGCAGTATTTT.

In its sample, this clone was seen once. This chain uses TRBV18 with TRBJ1-2, with a possible D match to TRBD1 (5 bases). Germline-derived CDR1 and CDR2 are KGHSH and LQKENI. The CDR3 runs 14 residues. Trimming removed 3 bases from V and 8 bases from J, with 16 bases in between. The CDR3 loop reads CASSPRGGDWGYTF. The CDR3 region has the DNA TGTGCCAGCTCACCCCGCGGTGGGGACTGGGGCTACACCTTC. Based on the CDR3 plus reference TRBV18 and TRBJ1-2, the full variable domain is NAGVMQNPRHLVRRRGQEARLRCSPMKGHSHVYWYRQLPEEGLKFMVYLQKENIIDESGMPKERFSAEFPKEGPSILRIQQVVRGDSAAYFCASSPRGGDWGYTFGSGTRLTVV.

V and J are TRBV7-9 and TRBJ1-3; D is undetermined. The CDR3 totals 16 residues. From germline, CDR1 is SEHNR and CDR2 FQNEAQ (reference sequence). The germline V and J ends were trimmed by 1 base and 3 bases, with 13 bases remaining between them. In DNA, the CDR3 is TGTGCCAGCAGCTTAGGGGTCCGAGGGTTTGGAAACACCATATATTTT. Translation: CASSLGVRGFGNTIYF.

V and J are TRBV18 and TRBJ1-1; 7 bases are a match to TRBD1. The trim removed 3 bases at V and 2 bases at J, leaving 9 bases unmatched. Germline V lookup: CDR1 KGHSH, CDR2 LQKENI. The CDR3 is 16 amino acids. The CDR3 here is CASSPGQTKLNTEAFF. DNA of the CDR3: TGTGCCAGCTCACCGGGACAGACGAAACTAAACACTGAAGCTTTCTTT.

V gene TRBV5-1 combines with J gene TRBJ1-3, with a tentative D call TRBD1 (6 bases). Germline assignment: CDR1 SGHRS and CDR2 YFSETQ. The CDR3 spans 16 residues. Trimming took off 4 bases at V and 0 bases at J, with 14 bases between the two ends. The CDR3 region is CASSPLGQSSGNTIYF. The CDR3 DNA reads TGCGCCAGCAGCCCCCTGGGACAAAGCTCTGGAAACACCATATATTTT.

The chain recombines TRBV7-9 with TRBJ1-2; TRBD1 matches 7 bases. Germline V lookup: CDR1 SEHNR, CDR2 FQNEAQ (reference sequence). There are 14 residues in the CDR3. V lost 5 bases to trimming and J lost 5 bases; unmatched junction nucleotides: 8. This CDR3 reads CASSPRQGPYGYTF. CDR3 nucleotides: TGTGCCAGCAGCCCCAGACAGGGTCCTTATGGCTACACCTTC.